A single sample is the source of the 8 T cell receptor beta chains below, sequenced in a study of blood T cell repertoires in COVID-19. Sequencing was performed with immunoSEQ multiplex PCR; in TCRdb, only in-frame clones are kept and a portion is missing. The sample carries about 98,000 clones, about 89% recorded once. The material sequenced was peripheral blood. The receptor source for this set is a man aged 50 to 59 with acute or convalescent COVID-19.

The chain couples TRBV28 to TRBJ2-7, with TRBD1 identical over 8 bases. V lost 6 bases and J lost 2; bases outside the gene matches: 6. The CDR3 covers 14 residues. CDR1 and CDR2 from the germline V gene are MDHEN and SYDVKM. The CDR3 loop reads CASSPGQDTYEQYF. CDR3 coding DNA: TGTGCCAGCAGCCCGGGACAGGACACCTACGAGCAGTACTTC.

The V call is TRBV27, the J call TRBJ1-5; tentative D call: TRBD1 (6 bases). CDR1 is MNHEY, CDR2 SMNVEV, per germline (reference sequence). Trimming shortened V by 0 bases and J by 2 bases, and 8 bases separated the two germline ends. The CDR3 runs to 15 residues. The CDR3, as DNA: TGTGCCAGCAGTTTATCTGCAGGGGGCAATCAGCCCCAGCATTTT. Its protein is CASSLSAGGNQPQHF.

This clone was recorded a few times. The genes are TRBV14 and TRBJ1-6; possibly TRBD1 for D (5 bases). Trimming shortened V by 0 bases and J by 5 bases, and 14 bases separated the two germline ends. This CDR3 region has 17 residues. Germline loops: CDR1 SGHDN, CDR2 FVKESK. The CDR3 reads CASSQDQGPLHNSPLHF. The CDR3 bases are TGTGCCAGCAGCCAAGATCAGGGCCCCCTCCATAATTCACCCCTCCACTTT.

This clone was found once. The chain couples TRBV11-3 to TRBJ2-4; 7 nucleotides line up with TRBD2. The CDR3 spans 14 residues. Trimming removed 5 bases from V and 6 bases from J; junction bases left unmatched: 7. From germline, CDR1 is SGHNT and CDR2 YENEEA. CDR3 residues: CASSPNSGGNIQYF. In nucleotides, the CDR3 is TGTGCCAGCAGCCCCAATTCGGGGGGAAACATTCAGTACTTC.

The chain employs TRBV5-1 and TRBJ2-3; the match to TRBD1 covers 8 bases. Per germline, CDR1 SGHRS and CDR2 YFSETQ. The junction had 4 bases not matched to a gene; V was cut back by 0 bases and J by 1 base. This CDR3 spans 16 amino acids. CDR3 bases: TGCGCCAGCAGCTTGGTGGCAGGGGGCCGCACAGATACGCAGTATTTT. It specifies CASSLVAGGRTDTQYF.

The chain combines TRBV29-1 with TRBJ1-5, with 10 nucleotides matching TRBD1. The CDR3 extends over 12 amino acids. Germline V gene data show CDR1 as SQVTM and CDR2 as ANQGSEA. The junction had 1 base not matched to a gene; V was cut back by 5 bases and J by 6 bases. In DNA form, the CDR3 reads TGCAGCGTTCGGGACAGGGGTCAGCCCCAGCATTTT. Translated, it gives CSVRDRGQPQHF. Full variable domain (rest looked up from reference TRBV29-1 and TRBJ1-5): SAVISQKPSRDICQRGTSLTIQCQVDSQVTMMFWYRQQPGQSLTLIATANQGSEATYESGFVIDKFPISRPNLTFSTLTVSNMSPEDSSIYLCSVRDRGQPQHFGDGTRLSIL.

This sequence joins TRBV7-9 and TRBJ2-3, with TRBD1 identical over 7 bases. CDR3 length: 15 residues. Germline V lookup: CDR1 SEHNR, CDR2 FQNEAQ (reference sequence). Trimming at V came to 5 bases and at J to 0 bases, leaving 5 bases not matched to a gene. In DNA, the CDR3 is TGTGCCAGCAGCCTCGGGACAGCTAGCACAGATACGCAGTATTTT. Translated, it gives CASSLGTASTDTQYF. Full variable domain (rest looked up from reference TRBV7-9 and TRBJ2-3): DTGVSQNPRHKITKRGQNVTFRCDPISEHNRLYWYRQTLGQGPEFLTYFQNEAQLEKSRLLSDRFSAERPKGSFSTLEIQRTEQGDSAMYLCASSLGTASTDTQYFGPGTRLTVL.

The chain recombines TRBV28 with TRBJ1-5; D is perhaps TRBD1 (6 bases). The germline gives CDR1 MDHEN, CDR2 SYDVKM. The ends were cut back, 6 bases at V and 6 bases at J, with 15 bases in the middle. The CDR3 has 14 amino acids. The CDR3 coding sequence is TGTGCCAGCAGACCCACAGGGTTTCGTCAGCCCCAGCATTTT. The encoded protein is CASRPTGFRQPQHF.